The 4 T cell receptor beta chains listed next were all sequenced from one sample in a study of blood T cell repertoires in COVID-19. The protocol was immunoSEQ multiplex PCR, while the TCRdb copy is restricted to in-frame clones and leaves out a portion. Of some 260,000 clones listed, over 75% are singletons. Material: peripheral blood. All receptors come from a woman between 25 and 40 years old with acute or convalescent COVID-19.

The chain couples TRBV7-8 to TRBJ2-1; TRBD2 agrees at 13 bases. The V gene end was trimmed by 5 bases and the J gene end by 1 base; junction bases not matched to a gene: 14. Germline values: CDR1 SGHVS, CDR2 FQNEAQ. The CDR3 sequence is 20 residues long. CDR3 region: CASSRGTSGRALGSYNEQFF. CDR3 sequence (DNA): TGTGCCAGCAGCCGAGGAACTAGCGGGAGGGCCTTAGGGTCCTACAATGAGCAGTTCTTC.

The chain carries TRBV7-2 and TRBJ2-2, with D perhaps matching TRBD1 (6 bases). Per germline, CDR1 SGHTA and CDR2 FQGNSA. The V end was cut by 1 base, the J end by 2 bases, with 11 bases between. CDR3 length equals 16 residues. The CDR3 sequence is CASSLDQGLNTGELFF. The CDR3 DNA is TGTGCCAGCAGCTTAGATCAGGGGCTTAACACCGGGGAGCTGTTTTTT.

The V and J genes are TRBV27 and TRBJ2-1, with 8 nucleotides matching TRBD2. Losses at the gene ends were 3 bases for V and 0 bases for J; bases not matched to a gene: 7. The CDR3 has 17 residues. Germline V gene lookup returns CDR1 MNHEY and CDR2 SMNVEV (reference sequence). CDR3 protein: CASSFGLAGRSYNEQFF. As DNA, the CDR3 is TGTGCCAGCAGTTTTGGGCTAGCGGGCCGCTCCTACAATGAGCAGTTCTTC.

This clone has just one count. The gene calls are TRBV6-5 and TRBJ1-1, with 8 positions matching TRBD1. The V segment lost 2 bases and the J segment 3 bases; nucleotides outside the gene matches: 5. CDR3 length equals 15 residues. The germline gives CDR1 MNHEY, CDR2 SVGAGI. This chain's CDR3 is CASSYVGQVYTEAFF. CDR3 sequence (DNA): TGTGCCAGCAGTTACGTGGGACAGGTTTACACTGAAGCTTTCTTT.